These 31 T cell receptor beta chains originate from one sample sequenced in a study of blood T cell repertoires in COVID-19 (dated by TCRdb to between 2020 and 2021). Library preparation used the immunoSEQ multiplex PCR assay. This is the immuneACCESS table as TCRdb keeps it, with only in-frame sequences that have V and J called. A part of the clones is gone; compared with another copy, unresolved V genes explain less than half, and the rest is unexplained. This sample has about 35,000 clones in its table, and more than 70% of those were observed once. 40% to 45% of the sample lies in the top ten. The sequenced sample was peripheral blood. These receptors were collected from a human donor in a cohort sampled during active COVID-19.

V usage is TRBV4-1 and J usage is TRBJ2-7; 11 bases line up with TRBD1. CDR1 and CDR2 (germline): MGHRA, YSYEKL. This CDR3 has 15 residues. V dropped 1 base and J dropped 5; count of bases not matched to a gene: 4. Here the CDR3 reads CASSQVGTGGNEQYF. Written as DNA, the CDR3 is TGCGCCAGCAGCCAAGTGGGGACAGGGGGAAACGAGCAGTACTTC.

This clone was recorded only once. V is TRBV6-2 or TRBV6-3 and J is TRBJ2-4; the D gene is possibly TRBD2 (6 bases). Per germline, CDR1 MNHEY and CDR2 SVGEGT. CDR3 length: 15 amino acids. The germline V and J ends were trimmed by 2 bases and 1 base, with 9 bases remaining between them. CDR3 nucleotide sequence: TGTGCCAGCAGTTACGGCGGGGTCGCCAAAAACATTCAGTACTTC. Its translation: CASSYGGVAKNIQYF.

This clone was seen a single time. V usage is TRBV6-5 and J usage is TRBJ2-7, with a possible D match to TRBD1 (6 bases). Deletions cut 4 bases from V and 4 bases from J, with 17 bases between. CDR3 length: 15 residues. Germline V lookup: CDR1 MNHEY, CDR2 SVGAGI. CDR3: CASSSPQGIGYEQYF. CDR3 DNA sequence: TGTGCCAGCAGTTCTCCCCAGGGGATCGGGTACGAGCAGTACTTC.

The chain couples TRBV3-1 (or the pseudogene TRBV3-2) to TRBJ1-4; TRBD1 matches at 12 bases. J lost 5 bases, V lost 3 bases, and 7 bases had no gene match. CDR1 LGHDT and CDR2 YNNKEL come from the germline V gene (reference sequence). The length of the CDR3 is 17 residues. The CDR3 nucleotides are TGTGCCAGCAGCCACCCGGGACAGGGGGCCCTGAATGAAAAACTGTTTTTT. Its translation: CASSHPGQGALNEKLFF.

V usage is TRBV7-2 and J usage is TRBJ1-2; D is ambiguous. The germline CDR1 and CDR2 sequences are SGHTA and FQGNSA. The V end was cut by 1 base, the J end by 8 bases, with 11 bases between. CDR3 length equals 13 residues. The CDR3: CASSLVAARGYTF. For the CDR3, the DNA is TGTGCCAGCAGCTTAGTGGCGGCGCGGGGCTACACCTTC.

CDR3 residues: CASGLSLAASGNNEQFF. The CDR3 DNA follows: TGTGCTAGTGGTTTATCTTTAGCGGCCTCGGGGAACAATGAGCAGTTCTTC. The chain links TRBV12-5 to TRBJ2-1; TRBD2 is a possible D gene (6 bases). This CDR3 has 17 residues. The germline CDR1 and CDR2 sequences are LGHNT and FRNRAP. V was cut by 3 bases and J by 5 bases, with 20 bases left in between.

V usage is TRBV2 and J usage is TRBJ1-1; 7 bases agree with TRBD1. The germline CDR1 and CDR2 sequences are SNHLY and FYNNEI. With 6 bases clipped from V and 5 bases from J, the junction kept 9 bases outside the gene matches. The CDR3 is 14 residues long. The CDR3 bases are TGTGCCAGCAGAGGGGACAGCATCGGTACTGAAGCTTTCTTT. Its protein product is CASRGDSIGTEAFF.

This clone showed up just once. The V call is TRBV11-2, the J call TRBJ2-3, with 9 bases lining up with TRBD2. Germline V gives CDR1 SGHAT, CDR2 FQNNGV. The CDR3 is 17 residues long. Trimming removed 7 bases from V and 2 bases from J; junction bases left unmatched: 13. The CDR3 nucleotides read TGTGCCAGCAACCTCCCCTTAGGCGGGGGGGCCACAGATACGCAGTATTTT. Protein: CASNLPLGGGATDTQYF.

This chain joins TRBV6-5 and TRBJ2-5, with 9 bases matching TRBD2. V shed 0 bases, J shed 4 bases, and the junction held 6 bases outside the gene matches. The CDR3 sequence is 16 residues long. The germline gives CDR1 MNHEY, CDR2 SVGAGI. CDR3 loop: CASSYSSGRGGETQYF. The CDR3 DNA is TGTGCCAGCAGTTACTCATCGGGGCGGGGGGGAGAGACCCAGTACTTC.

The chain's CDR3 is CASSLQGKSTEAFF. CDR3 sequence (DNA): TGTGCCAGCAGCCTACAGGGGAAGAGCACTGAAGCTTTCTTT. The chain recombines TRBV6-5 with TRBJ1-1, with 7 positions matching TRBD1. Trimming removed 6 bases from V and 4 bases from J; junction bases left unmatched: 8. From germline, CDR1 is MNHEY and CDR2 SVGAGI. There are 14 residues in the CDR3.

The chain joins TRBV11-2 to TRBJ2-2; possibly TRBD2 for D (6 bases). Per germline, CDR1 SGHAT and CDR2 FQNNGV. This CDR3 comprises 15 residues. V lost 6 bases and J 6 bases, leaving 17 bases between the germline ends. This chain's CDR3 is CASRPLMGGPGELFF. The CDR3 DNA is TGTGCCAGCAGACCCCTTATGGGGGGTCCCGGGGAGCTGTTTTTT.

The V and J genes are TRBV3-1 (or the pseudogene TRBV3-2) and TRBJ2-2; tentatively, D is TRBD1 (6 bases). The CDR3 consists of 15 residues. CDR1 is LGHDT and CDR2 is YNNKEL in the germline V gene (reference sequence). The V gene lost 6 bases and the J gene lost 1 base, with 12 bases spanning the gap. This chain's CDR3 is CASRRTGQNTGELFF. The CDR3 bases are TGTGCCAGCAGACGAACAGGGCAGAACACCGGGGAGCTGTTTTTT.

The chain couples TRBV28 to TRBJ1-2; TRBD1 agrees at 7 bases. This CDR3 is built from 15 residues. Germline trimming cut 7 bases from V and 6 bases from J; bases unmatched to any gene: 14. Germline CDR1 MDHEN, CDR2 SYDVKM. The CDR3 nucleotides are TGTGCCAGCATGGAGTGGCAAGAGGGGGCGGATGGCTACACCTTC. Translated: CASMEWQEGADGYTF.

J is TRBJ2-1 and V is TRBV5-1; possible D gene TRBD2, 7 bases. CDR3 size: 15 residues. Trimming cost V 3 bases and J 5 bases, with 15 bases left between them. Germline CDR1 SGHRS, CDR2 YFSETQ. CDR3 in DNA: TGCGCCAGCAGCTCGCGGGGGCCGAGGGACAATGAGCAGTTCTTC. Its translation is CASSSRGPRDNEQFF.

The chain uses TRBV7-3 and TRBJ2-3; 8 positions agree with TRBD2. Germline-derived CDR1 and CDR2 are SGHTA and FQGTGA. V trimming: 1 base; J trimming: 1 base; junction bases outside the gene matches: 1. The CDR3 runs to 15 residues. In DNA form, the CDR3 reads TGTGCCAGCAGCTTAAACGGGGGGGGCACAGATACGCAGTATTTT. Its protein is CASSLNGGGTDTQYF. Full variable domain (missing parts from reference TRBV7-3 and TRBJ2-3): GAGVSQTPSNKVTEKGKYVELRCDPISGHTALYWYRQSLGQGPEFLIYFQGTGAADDSGLPNDRFFAVRPEGSVSTLKIQRTERGDSAVYLCASSLNGGGTDTQYFGPGTRLTVL.

The V gene is TRBV4-3, the J gene TRBJ1-3; D is possibly TRBD1 (6 bases). The length of the CDR3 is 15 residues. V was trimmed by 4 bases and J by 1 base, leaving 11 bases between them. Per germline, CDR1 LGHNA and CDR2 YSLEER. CDR3 amino acids: CASSLRGGSGNTIYF. CDR3 nucleotide sequence: TGCGCCAGCAGCCTCCGAGGGGGATCTGGAAACACCATATATTTT.

This rearrangement joins TRBV18 to TRBJ2-2; D gene unclear. Germline CDR1 is KGHSH and CDR2 is LQKENI. Trimming removed 3 bases from V and 2 bases from J, with 10 bases in between. This CDR3 comprises 15 residues. The CDR3 coding sequence is TGTGCCAGCTCACCGGCAGGAATCAACACCGGGGAGCTGTTTTTT. Translation: CASSPAGINTGELFF.

The table lists this clone with a count of one. V and J are TRBV7-2 and TRBJ1-1; TRBD1 is a possible D gene (6 bases). Per germline, CDR1 SGHTA and CDR2 FQGNSA. The CDR3 covers 12 residues. The ends were cut back, 2 bases at V and 7 bases at J, with 8 bases in the middle. CDR3 loop: CASSLQGFEAFF. As DNA, the CDR3 is TGTGCCAGCAGCTTACAGGGGTTTGAAGCTTTCTTT.

This clone occurred once. The V call is TRBV6-5, the J call TRBJ1-2, with 11 bases identical to TRBD1. Germline CDR1 is MNHEY and CDR2 is SVGAGI. The trim removed 6 bases at V and 0 bases at J, leaving 3 bases unmatched. CDR3 size: 15 residues. The DNA of the CDR3 is TGTGCCAGCAGAAGGGGACAGGGGGCTAACTATGGCTACACCTTC. Encoded protein: CASRRGQGANYGYTF.

The chain recombines TRBV28 with TRBJ1-2; the match to TRBD1 covers 8 bases. The V and J ends lost 5 bases and 4 bases, in that order; junction bases with no gene match: 3. Germline V gives CDR1 MDHEN, CDR2 SYDVKM. This CDR3 has 13 residues. CDR3 DNA sequence: TGTGCCAGCAGTGGGACAGGAGGCTATGGCTACACCTTC. It yields the protein CASSGTGGYGYTF.

The chain has TRBV10-3 and TRBJ2-7, with 9 bases that match TRBD1. Unmatched junction bases numbered 4, after V lost 5 bases and J lost 2 bases. CDR3 length: 14 amino acids. Germline assignment: CDR1 ENHRY and CDR2 SYGVKD. Written as DNA, the CDR3 is TGTGCCATCAGTCCCGGGACAGGGACCTACGAGCAGTACTTC. Protein sequence: CAISPGTGTYEQYF.

The chain combines TRBV10-3 with TRBJ2-1; D uncertain. Germline-derived CDR1 and CDR2 are ENHRY and SYGVKD. V was clipped by 7 bases and J by 0 bases, with 16 bases between them. CDR3 size: 16 residues. CDR3: CAIKSSTESSYNEQFF. CDR3 nucleotide sequence: TGTGCCATCAAATCTTCTACAGAGAGCTCCTACAATGAGCAGTTCTTC.

This chain links TRBV7-9 with TRBJ2-5; D unclear. Germline V gene data show CDR1 as SEHNR and CDR2 as FQNEAQ (reference sequence). The V end was cut by 4 bases, the J end by 2 bases, with 8 bases between. The CDR3 sequence is 13 residues long. CDR3 amino acids: CASSSEEQETQYF. As DNA, the CDR3 is TGTGCCAGCAGCTCCGAGGAGCAAGAGACCCAGTACTTC.

V usage is TRBV10-3 and J usage is TRBJ2-3; 7 bases are shared with TRBD2. The CDR3 has 16 residues. The ends lost 2 bases at V and 0 bases at J; junction bases unmatched: 5. The germline gives CDR1 ENHRY, CDR2 SYGVKD. The CDR3 DNA reads TGTGCCATCAGTGAGCAGGGCGGGGGAAGCACAGATACGCAGTATTTT. As protein: CAISEQGGGSTDTQYF.

The chain is built from TRBV7-2 and TRBJ2-2, with D possibly matching TRBD1 (6 bases). V was pared by 4 bases and J by 2 bases, with 14 bases between. The CDR3 covers 16 residues. Per the germline V gene, CDR1 is SGHTA and CDR2 is FQGNSA. The CDR3 sequence: CASSYSGTYNTGELFF. The CDR3 nucleotides are TGTGCCAGCAGCTATTCCGGGACATATAACACCGGGGAGCTGTTTTTT.

This chain joins TRBV5-1 and TRBJ2-7; 7 bases align to TRBD1. The V gene end was trimmed by 4 bases and the J gene end by 2 bases; junction bases not matched to a gene: 6. The length of the CDR3 is 14 residues. Germline lookup yields CDR1 SGHRS and CDR2 YFSETQ. In nucleotides, the CDR3 is TGCGCCAGCAGCCCGAGGACAGGAACCTACGAGCAGTACTTC. It specifies CASSPRTGTYEQYF. Full variable domain (remainder filled in from reference TRBV5-1 and TRBJ2-7): KAGVTQTPRYLIKTRGQQVTLSCSPISGHRSVSWYQQTPGQGLQFLFEYFSETQRNKGNFPGRFSGRQFSNSRSEMNVSTLELGDSALYLCASSPRTGTYEQYFGPGTRLTVT.

The V call is TRBV24-1, the J call TRBJ2-6, with TRBD2 as a possible D gene (5 bases). Germline-derived CDR1 and CDR2 are KGHDR and SFDVKD. The CDR3 runs to 14 residues. V was cut by 6 bases and J by 3 bases, with 8 bases left in between. CDR3 nucleotides: TGTGCCACCAGTCTAGCCGGTGGGGCCAACGTCCTGACTTTC. It codes for CATSLAGGANVLTF.

The genes are TRBV28 and TRBJ1-5; no firm D call. Germline CDR1 reads MDHEN; CDR2 reads SYDVKM. The CDR3 covers 14 residues. Trimming cost V 1 base and J 5 bases, with 9 bases left between them. CDR3 DNA: TGTGCCAGCAGTTTATACCGGGAGGATCAGCCCCAGCATTTT. Amino acid sequence: CASSLYREDQPQHF.

J is TRBJ2-5 and V is TRBV7-2; 8 nucleotides align to TRBD2. Germline trimming cut 2 bases from V and 5 bases from J; bases unmatched to any gene: 1. The CDR3 consists of 13 residues. The germline CDR1 and CDR2 sequences are SGHTA and FQGNSA. The CDR3 loop is CASSLTGGETQYF. CDR3 DNA sequence: TGTGCCAGCAGCTTAACGGGGGGGGAGACCCAGTACTTC.

The J gene is TRBJ1-3, the V gene TRBV19, with D uncertain. Germline assignment: CDR1 LNHDA and CDR2 SQIVND (reference sequence). CDR3 length: 13 residues. V was cut by 7 bases and J by 4 bases, with 11 bases left in between. CDR3 protein: CASKRDTGNTIYF. Written as DNA, the CDR3 is TGTGCCAGTAAGCGTGATACGGGAAACACCATATATTTT.

This sequence joins TRBV7-2 and TRBJ2-5; 9 nucleotides match TRBD2. The CDR3 consists of 15 residues. Trimming took 5 bases from V and 4 from J; bases not matched to a gene: 8. CDR1 is SGHTA and CDR2 is FQGNSA in the germline V gene. The DNA for the CDR3 is TGTGCCAGCAGCAGAGTAGCGGGGGTAGCAGAGACCCAGTACTTC. This encodes CASSRVAGVAETQYF.